This TCR beta chain was sequenced during a study of blood T cell repertoires in COVID-19. Across the study: Spain, Italy and the United States supplied samples that represented acute and convalescent COVID-19.

A PCR-confirmed or clinician-diagnosed COVID-19 case had contacted exposed participants within 2 weeks of entry. The protocol was immunoSEQ multiplex PCR, while the TCRdb copy is restricted to in-frame clones and leaves out a portion. This sample carries some 340,000 clones, 85% to 95% of them seen once, and the ten largest clones take 3.5% to 5%. V lost 0 bases, J lost 4 bases, and 9 bases lay in between. CDR1 is MNHEY and CDR2 is SMNVEV in the germline V gene (reference sequence). The CDR3 has 14 residues. This sequence joins TRBV27 and TRBJ1-2; no reliable D call. The source is a woman aged 25-40 years who had been exposed to COVID-19. The sequenced material came from PBMCs or T cells enriched from blood (not recorded which). CDR3 in amino acids: CASSLSRTRYGYTF. CDR3 nucleotide sequence: TGTGCCAGCAGTTTATCGCGGACTCGCTATGGCTACACCTTC.